This is a list of T cell receptor beta chains from one sample in a study of shared clonotypes between healthy human individuals. Data came from immunoSEQ multiplex PCR; TCRdb stores just in-frame clones and leaves some out. The data show about 1 million clones, about 70% seen once. Sequencing used memory CD4+ T cells sorted from blood. These receptors were obtained from a young man in good health. The CDR3 runs from the conserved cysteine through the conserved F or W. Each record gives: V gene, clone size, CDR3 protein. Size values are once, few and many counts, or a class for expanded clones, and some rows have none.

>TRBV6-1|-
CASMSGQGNEQFF
>TRBV11-2|-
CASSLDPTGNSPLHF
>TRBV27|-
CASSRPLAGTNEQFF
>TRBV5-4|few
CASSLAGQNYGYTF
>TRBV12-5|-
CASGFGGTGSHEQYF
>TRBV28|-
CASSSGQAGANVLTF
>TRBV30|few
CAWSVQETQYF
>TRBV10-1|-
CASSESTGPDTQYF
>TRBV29-1|-
CSVGRGWEQYF
>TRBV6-6|-
CASSYGTVSSYEQYF
>TRBV10-3|-
CAIGPGNSPLHF
>TRBV11-2|-
CASSLRGLAGPTDTQYF
>TRBV7-9|-
CASSSRQTNTEAFF
>TRBV19|-
CASSIDLSASSYEQYF
>TRBV27|-
CASRAVGGYEQYF
>TRBV7-9|-
CASTPGRAANTIYF
>TRBV29-1|-
CSHPNFSNQPQHF
>TRBV11-3|-
CASSWAGGSTEAFF
>TRBV5-1|-
CASSPGQGRETQYF
>TRBV28|-
CASSFGGQGFGYTF
>TRBV2|-
CASSGAAGELFF
>TRBV2|-
CASSYAQGAPYEQYF
>TRBV5-1|-
CASSSRGLDGEQYF
>TRBV2|-
CASRGEGDNSPLHF
>TRBV12-5|-
CASGLARQGQGEQYF
>TRBV7-2|-
CASSPQVMGVRDGYTF
>TRBV10-3|-
CAIRGRWDEKLFF
>TRBV18|-
CASSPQVGDTEAFF
>TRBV18|-
CASSPPVAGSANTGELFF
>TRBV10-1|-
CASSGAPGQAFYEQYF
>TRBV5-6|-
CASSGRPGLAGSTDTQYF
>TRBV5-1|few
CASSSRQGNTEAFF
>TRBV5-4|-
CASSLADRPNTEAFF
>TRBV2|-
CASSPMGGTEAFF
>TRBV21-1|-
CASSNRDRHSYEQYF
>TRBV7-9|once
CASSRRLAGVDEQFF
>TRBV11-2|-
CASSLEGRIYGYTF
>TRBV19|-
CASSNGGWETQYF
>TRBV5-1|-
CASSATGDSYEQYF
>TRBV6-5|many
CASSNSGANVLTF
>TRBV21-1|-
CASSKLGDQGTYEQYF
>TRBV30|-
CAWSLGLAGPQFF
>TRBV9|-
CASSASRDTTSEQYF
>TRBV6-1|-
CASSEATGAQPQHF
>TRBV9|-
CASSVGAGEVGEQYF
>TRBV18|few
CASSPADFRDYTF
>TRBV7-2|-
CASSTGTTPYEQYF
>TRBV5-1|-
CASSAGREQETQYF
>TRBV6-1|once
CASSETTGLAGKETQYF
>TRBV6-5|-
CASVGTGGVHEQFF
>TRBV7-2|-
CASSLFDQGYEQYF
>TRBV28|-
CASSFSRQIPNQPQHF
>TRBV15|-
CATSWTLGREGFF
>TRBV18|-
CASSRDRGSPLHF
>TRBV29-1|few
CSVDGTGNTEAFF
>TRBV7-2|-
CASRHRDYNSPLHF
>TRBV4-1|few
CASSQKGGAYNSPLHF
>TRBV10-3|-
CASRTVNTEAFF
>TRBV2|-
CASSDPGGAYNEQFF
>TRBV10-3|-
CAISDGGKIDYGYTF